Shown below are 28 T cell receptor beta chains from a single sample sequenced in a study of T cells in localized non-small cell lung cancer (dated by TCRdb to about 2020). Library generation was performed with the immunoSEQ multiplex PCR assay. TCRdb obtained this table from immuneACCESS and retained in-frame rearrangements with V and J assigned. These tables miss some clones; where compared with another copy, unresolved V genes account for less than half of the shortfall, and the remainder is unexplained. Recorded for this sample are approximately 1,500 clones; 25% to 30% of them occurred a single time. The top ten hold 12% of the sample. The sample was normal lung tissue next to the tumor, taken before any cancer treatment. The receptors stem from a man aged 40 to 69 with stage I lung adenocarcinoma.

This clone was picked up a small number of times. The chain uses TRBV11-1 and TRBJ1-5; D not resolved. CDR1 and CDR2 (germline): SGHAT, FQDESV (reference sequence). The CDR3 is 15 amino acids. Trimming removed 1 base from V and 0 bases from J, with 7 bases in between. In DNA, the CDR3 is TGTGCCAGCAGCTTAGGCCAGTATAGCAATCAGCCCCAGCATTTT. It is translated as CASSLGQYSNQPQHF.

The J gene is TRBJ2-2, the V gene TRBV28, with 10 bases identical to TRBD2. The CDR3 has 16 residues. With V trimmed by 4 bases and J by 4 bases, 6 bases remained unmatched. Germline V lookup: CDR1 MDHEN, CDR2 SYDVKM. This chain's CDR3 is CASSSSRLAGTGELFF. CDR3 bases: TGTGCCAGCAGTTCATCCCGACTAGCGGGCACCGGGGAGCTGTTTTTT. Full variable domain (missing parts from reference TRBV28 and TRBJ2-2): DVKVTQSSRYLVKRTGEKVFLECVQDMDHENMFWYRQDPGLGLRLIYFSYDVKMKEKGDIPEGYSVSREKKERFSLILESASTNQTSMYLCASSSSRLAGTGELFFGEGSRLTVL.

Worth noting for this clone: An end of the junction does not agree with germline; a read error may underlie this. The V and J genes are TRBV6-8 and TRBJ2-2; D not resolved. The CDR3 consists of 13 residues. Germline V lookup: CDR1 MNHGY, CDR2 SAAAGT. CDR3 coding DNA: TGTGCCAGCAGTAACTCGAGCACCGGGGAGCTGTTTTTT. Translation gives CASSNSSTGELFF.

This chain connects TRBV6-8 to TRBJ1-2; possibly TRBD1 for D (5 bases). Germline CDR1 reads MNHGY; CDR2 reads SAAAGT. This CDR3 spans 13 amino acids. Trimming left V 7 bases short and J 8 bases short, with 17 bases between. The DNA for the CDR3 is TGTGCCAGCACTCGTCTCGGGGGGAACGGCTACACCTTC. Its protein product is CASTRLGGNGYTF.

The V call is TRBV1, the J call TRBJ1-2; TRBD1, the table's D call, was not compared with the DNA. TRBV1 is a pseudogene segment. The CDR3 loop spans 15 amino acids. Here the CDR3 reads CASSPPQGYNYGYTF. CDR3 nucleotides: TGCGCCAGCAGCCCTCCGCAGGGATATAACTATGGCTACACCTTC.

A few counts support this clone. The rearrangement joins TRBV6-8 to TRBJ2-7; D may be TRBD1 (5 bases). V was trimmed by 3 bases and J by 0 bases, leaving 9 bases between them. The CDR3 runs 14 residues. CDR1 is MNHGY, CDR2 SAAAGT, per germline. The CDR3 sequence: CASSYRTNSYEQYF. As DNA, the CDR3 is TGTGCCAGCAGTTATCGGACAAACTCCTACGAGCAGTACTTC.

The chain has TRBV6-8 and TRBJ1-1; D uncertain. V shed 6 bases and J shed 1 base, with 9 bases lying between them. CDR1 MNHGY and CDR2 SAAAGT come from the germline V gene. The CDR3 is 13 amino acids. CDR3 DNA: TGTGCCAGCAGCTTACAGCGGAACACTGAAGCTTTCTTT. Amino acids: CASSLQRNTEAFF.

The CDR3 DNA is TGTGCCAGTAGTACGACAGGGGTGGGCGAGCAGTACTTC. Its translation: CASSTTGVGEQYF. J is TRBJ2-7 and V is TRBV19; 8 bases are shared with TRBD1. Losses at the gene ends were 4 bases for V and 6 bases for J; bases not matched to a gene: 5. The CDR3 covers 13 residues. The germline V gene encodes CDR1 LNHDA and CDR2 SQIVND (reference sequence).

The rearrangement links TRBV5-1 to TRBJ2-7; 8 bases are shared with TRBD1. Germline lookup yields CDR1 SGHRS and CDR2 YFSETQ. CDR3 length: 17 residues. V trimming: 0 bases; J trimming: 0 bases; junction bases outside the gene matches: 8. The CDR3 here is CASSLGPLGQGSYEQYF. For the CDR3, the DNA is TGCGCCAGCAGCTTGGGCCCGTTAGGACAGGGCTCCTACGAGCAGTACTTC.

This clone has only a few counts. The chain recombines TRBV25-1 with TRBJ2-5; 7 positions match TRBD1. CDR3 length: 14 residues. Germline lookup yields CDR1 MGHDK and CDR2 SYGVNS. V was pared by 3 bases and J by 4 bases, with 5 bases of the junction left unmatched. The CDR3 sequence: CASSDGQETETQYF. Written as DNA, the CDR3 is TGTGCCAGCAGTGACGGACAGGAGACAGAGACCCAGTACTTC.

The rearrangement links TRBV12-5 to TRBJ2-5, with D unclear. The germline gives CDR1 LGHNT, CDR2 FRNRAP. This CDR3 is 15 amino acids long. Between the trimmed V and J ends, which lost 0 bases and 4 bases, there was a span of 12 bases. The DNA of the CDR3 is TGTGCTAGTGGTTTGGTACTCAGCCCGGGAGAGACCCAGTACTTC. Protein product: CASGLVLSPGETQYF.

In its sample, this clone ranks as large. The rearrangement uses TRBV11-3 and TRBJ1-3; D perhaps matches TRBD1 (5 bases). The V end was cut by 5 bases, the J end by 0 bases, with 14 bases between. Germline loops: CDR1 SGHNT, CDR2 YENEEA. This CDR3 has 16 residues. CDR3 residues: CASSPPRGNSGNTIYF. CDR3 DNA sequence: TGTGCCAGCAGCCCACCAAGGGGCAACTCTGGAAACACCATATATTTT.

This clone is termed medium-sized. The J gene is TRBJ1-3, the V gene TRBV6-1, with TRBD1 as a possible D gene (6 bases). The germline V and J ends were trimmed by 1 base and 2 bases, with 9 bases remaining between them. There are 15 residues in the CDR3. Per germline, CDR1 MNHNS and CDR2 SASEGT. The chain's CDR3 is CASSEEEGAGNTIYF. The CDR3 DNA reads TGTGCCAGCAGTGAAGAAGAGGGGGCTGGAAACACCATATATTTT.

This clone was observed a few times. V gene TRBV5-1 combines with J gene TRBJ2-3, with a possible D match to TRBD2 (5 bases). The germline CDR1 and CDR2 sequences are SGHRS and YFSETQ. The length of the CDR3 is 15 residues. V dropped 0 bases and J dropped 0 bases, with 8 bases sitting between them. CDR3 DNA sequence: TGCGCCAGCAGCTTGGGACTAACGAGCACAGATACGCAGTATTTT. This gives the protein CASSLGLTSTDTQYF.

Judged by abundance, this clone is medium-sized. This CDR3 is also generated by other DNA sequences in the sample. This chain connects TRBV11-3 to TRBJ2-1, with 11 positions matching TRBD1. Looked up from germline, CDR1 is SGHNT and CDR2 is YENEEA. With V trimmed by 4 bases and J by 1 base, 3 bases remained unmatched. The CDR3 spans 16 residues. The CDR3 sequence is CASSSRDRGSYNEQFF. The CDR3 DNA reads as TGTGCCAGCAGCTCTCGGGACAGGGGGTCCTACAATGAGCAGTTCTTC.

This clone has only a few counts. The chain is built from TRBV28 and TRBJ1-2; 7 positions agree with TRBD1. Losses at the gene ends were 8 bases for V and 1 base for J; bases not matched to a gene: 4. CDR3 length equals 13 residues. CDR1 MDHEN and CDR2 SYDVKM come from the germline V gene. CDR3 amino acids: CASGDSLNYGYTF. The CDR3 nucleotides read TGTGCCAGCGGGGACAGTCTTAACTATGGCTACACCTTC.

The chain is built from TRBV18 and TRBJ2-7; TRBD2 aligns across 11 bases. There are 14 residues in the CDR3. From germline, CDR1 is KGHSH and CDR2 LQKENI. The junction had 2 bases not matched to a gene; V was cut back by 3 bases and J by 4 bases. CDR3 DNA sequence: TGTGCCAGCTCACCCGGGACTAGCGGATACGAGCAGTACTTC. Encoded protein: CASSPGTSGYEQYF.

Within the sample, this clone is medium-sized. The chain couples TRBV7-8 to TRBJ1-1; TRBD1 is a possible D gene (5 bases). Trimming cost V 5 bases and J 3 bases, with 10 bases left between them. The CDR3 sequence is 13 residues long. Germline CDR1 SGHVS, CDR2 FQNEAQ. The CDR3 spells CASSQIGDTEAFF. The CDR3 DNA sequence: TGTGCCAGCAGCCAGATAGGGGACACTGAAGCTTTCTTT.

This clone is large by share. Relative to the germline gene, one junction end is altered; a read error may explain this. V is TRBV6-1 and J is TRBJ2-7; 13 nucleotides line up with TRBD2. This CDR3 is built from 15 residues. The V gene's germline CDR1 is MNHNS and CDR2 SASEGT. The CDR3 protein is CAISEGTSGTYEQYF. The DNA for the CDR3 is TGTGCCATCAGTGAAGGGACTAGCGGGACCTACGAGCAGTACTTC.

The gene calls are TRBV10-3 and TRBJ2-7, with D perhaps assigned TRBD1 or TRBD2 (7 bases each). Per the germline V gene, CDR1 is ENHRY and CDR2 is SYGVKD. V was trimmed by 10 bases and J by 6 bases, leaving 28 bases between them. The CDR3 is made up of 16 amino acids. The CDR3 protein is CASSGRQGVLDGEQYF. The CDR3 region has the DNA TGTGCCAGCTCCGGGAGGCAGGGGGTTCTTGACGGCGAGCAGTACTTC.

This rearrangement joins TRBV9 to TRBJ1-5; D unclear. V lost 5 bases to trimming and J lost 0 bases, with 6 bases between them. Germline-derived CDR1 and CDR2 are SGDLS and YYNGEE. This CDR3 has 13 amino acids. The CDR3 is CASREDSNQPQHF. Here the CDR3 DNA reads TGTGCCAGCAGAGAAGATAGCAATCAGCCCCAGCATTTT.

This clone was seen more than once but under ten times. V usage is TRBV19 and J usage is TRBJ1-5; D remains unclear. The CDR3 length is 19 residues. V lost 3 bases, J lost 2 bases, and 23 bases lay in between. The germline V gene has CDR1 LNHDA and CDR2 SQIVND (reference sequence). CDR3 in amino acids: CASSISQFSRDGRNQPQHF. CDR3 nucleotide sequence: TGTGCCAGTAGTATCTCACAGTTCTCCCGAGATGGGCGCAATCAGCCCCAGCATTTT.

Here the CDR3 reads CASSYSVRAGGRTDTQYF. CDR3 nucleotide sequence: TGTGCCAGCAGTTACTCGGTGAGGGCGGGAGGACGCACAGATACGCAGTATTTT. The chain has TRBV6-8 and TRBJ2-3, with TRBD2 identical over 8 bases. The V segment lost 0 bases and the J segment 1 base; nucleotides outside the gene matches: 9. The CDR3 spans 18 residues. From germline, CDR1 is MNHGY and CDR2 SAAAGT.

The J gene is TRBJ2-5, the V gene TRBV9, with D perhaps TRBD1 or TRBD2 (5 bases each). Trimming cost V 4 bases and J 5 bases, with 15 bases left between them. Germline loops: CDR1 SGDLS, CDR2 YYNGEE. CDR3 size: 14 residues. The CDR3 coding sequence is TGTGCCAGCAGCCTATCCGGGACCGGGGAGACCCAGTACTTC. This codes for CASSLSGTGETQYF.

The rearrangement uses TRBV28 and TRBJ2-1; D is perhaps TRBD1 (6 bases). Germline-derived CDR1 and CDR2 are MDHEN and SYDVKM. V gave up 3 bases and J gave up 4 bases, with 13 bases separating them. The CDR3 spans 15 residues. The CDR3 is CASSFYTGLYNEQFF. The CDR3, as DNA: TGTGCCAGCAGTTTTTATACAGGGCTTTACAATGAGCAGTTCTTC.

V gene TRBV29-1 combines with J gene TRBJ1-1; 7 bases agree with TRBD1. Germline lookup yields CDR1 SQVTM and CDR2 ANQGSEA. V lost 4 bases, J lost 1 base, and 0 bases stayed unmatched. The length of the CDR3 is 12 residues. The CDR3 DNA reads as TGCAGCGTTGGACAGGGGAACACTGAAGCTTTCTTT. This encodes CSVGQGNTEAFF.

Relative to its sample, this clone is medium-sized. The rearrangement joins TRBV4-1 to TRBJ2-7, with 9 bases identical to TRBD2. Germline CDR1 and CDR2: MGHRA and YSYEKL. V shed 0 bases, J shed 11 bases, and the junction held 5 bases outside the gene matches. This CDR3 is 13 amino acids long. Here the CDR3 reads CASSQEASGVEYF. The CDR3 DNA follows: TGCGCCAGCAGCCAAGAGGCTAGCGGGGTGGAGTACTTC.

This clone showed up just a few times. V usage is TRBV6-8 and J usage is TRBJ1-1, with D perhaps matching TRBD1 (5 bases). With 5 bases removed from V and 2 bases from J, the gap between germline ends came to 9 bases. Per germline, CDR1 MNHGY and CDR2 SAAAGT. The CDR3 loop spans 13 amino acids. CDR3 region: CASSTDINTEAFF. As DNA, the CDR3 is TGTGCCAGCAGTACGGACATCAACACTGAAGCTTTCTTT.